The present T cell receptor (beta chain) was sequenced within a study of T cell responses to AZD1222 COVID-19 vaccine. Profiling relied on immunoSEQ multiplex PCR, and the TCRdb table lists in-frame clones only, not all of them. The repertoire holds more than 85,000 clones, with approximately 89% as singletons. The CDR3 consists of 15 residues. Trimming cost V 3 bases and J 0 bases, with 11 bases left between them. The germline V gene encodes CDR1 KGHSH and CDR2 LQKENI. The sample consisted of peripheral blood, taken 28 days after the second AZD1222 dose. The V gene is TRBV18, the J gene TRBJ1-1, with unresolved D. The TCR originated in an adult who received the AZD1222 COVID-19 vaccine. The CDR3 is CASSPPGNMNTEAFF. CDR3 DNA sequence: TGTGCCAGCTCACCCCCCGGGAACATGAACACTGAAGCTTTCTTT. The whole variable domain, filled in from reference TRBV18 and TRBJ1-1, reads NAGVMQNPRHLVRRRGQEARLRCSPMKGHSHVYWYRQLPEEGLKFMVYLQKENIIDESGMPKERFSAEFPKEGPSILRIQQVVRGDSAAYFCASSPPGNMNTEAFFGQGTRLTVV.